This is a list of T cell receptor beta chains from one sample in a study of blood T cell repertoires in COVID-19. The protocol was immunoSEQ multiplex PCR, while the TCRdb copy is restricted to in-frame clones and leaves out a portion. The sample lists approximately 70,000 clones, more than 70% occurring once. Sequenced input: peripheral blood. The receptors come from a woman older than 75 with active or convalescent COVID-19. The CDR3 runs from the conserved cysteine through the conserved F or W. The D gene is left open where the match is weak. Clone size appears in some rows only: once, few, many, or a class for an expanded clone.

cdr3_nt cdr3_aa clone_size v_call d_call j_call
TGTGCCAGTAGTATCAATTGGTGGCCTACAGGGGGCAACGGCTACACCTTC CASSINWWPTGGNGYTF NA TRBV19 TRBD1 TRBJ1-2
TGTGCCAGCTCACCGACCCGGGTGACGGAGACCCAGTACTTC CASSPTRVTETQYF NA TRBV18 NA TRBJ2-5
TGTGCCAGTAGTGCACAGGGGTTCGGAAACACCATATATTTT CASSAQGFGNTIYF once TRBV19 TRBD1 TRBJ1-3
TGTGCCATCAAAGGACCGGGGACCGGGGAGCTGTTTTTT CAIKGPGTGELFF NA TRBV10-3 NA TRBJ2-2
TGTGCCAGCAGCTCCTCTGGGGGCGGAGGCACAGATACGCAGTATTTT CASSSSGGGGTDTQYF NA TRBV7-9 NA TRBJ2-3
TGCGCCAGCAGCCAAGAATCATCCCGGACAGGGGGTCGTCTAGGGGGCTACACCTTC CASSQESSRTGGRLGGYTF NA TRBV4-1 TRBD1 TRBJ1-2
TGTGCCAGCAGCCCAAGGGGGACATCCCCCTACGAGCAGTACTTC CASSPRGTSPYEQYF NA TRBV7-9 NA TRBJ2-7
TGCGCCAGCAGTTTGGCGGGGGGGGCCCATGAGCAGTTCTTC CASSLAGGAHEQFF NA TRBV5-1 TRBD2 TRBJ2-1
TGTGCCAGCAGCTTAATGGGACAGCCCGGCTCTGGGGCCAACGTCCTGACTTTC CASSLMGQPGSGANVLTF NA TRBV7-3 TRBD1 TRBJ2-6
TGTGCCATCAGTGAGGTGACAGAATATTATAACTATGGCTACACCTTC CAISEVTEYYNYGYTF NA TRBV10-3 NA TRBJ1-2
TGTGCCAGCAGCTCCTCCCCGACAGGGGCCGGGGAGCTGTTTTTT CASSSSPTGAGELFF NA TRBV7-7 TRBD1 TRBJ2-2
TGTGCCAGCAGCCTTAATGACAGGAATCACTATGGCTACACCTTC CASSLNDRNHYGYTF NA TRBV11-2 NA TRBJ1-2
TGTGCCAGCAGCCTGGACAGAACGAACACCGGGGAGCTGTTTTTT CASSLDRTNTGELFF NA TRBV5-4 NA TRBJ2-2
TGTGCCAGCAGCTCTACAGTAGATCAGCCCCAGCATTTT CASSSTVDQPQHF NA TRBV6-5 NA TRBJ1-5
TGCAGCGTTGGCGATGGGGCAAACTATGGCTACACCTTC CSVGDGANYGYTF NA TRBV29-1 NA TRBJ1-2
TGTGCCTGGAGTGGGACTAGCGCAGATACGCAGTATTTT CAWSGTSADTQYF NA TRBV30 TRBD2 TRBJ2-3
TGTGCCATTTACCCCGGGACAGGAGAAGCAGATACGCAGTATTTT CAIYPGTGEADTQYF NA TRBV7-9 TRBD1 TRBJ2-3
TGTGCTAGTGGGCTTTGGGGGGTTGGAACAGATACGCAGTATTTT CASGLWGVGTDTQYF NA TRBV12-5 NA TRBJ2-3
TGTGCCAGCAGCCAGAGGACGGACACGAACACCGGGGAGCTGTTTTTT CASSQRTDTNTGELFF NA TRBV7-2 NA TRBJ2-2